This T cell receptor beta chain was sequenced during a study of CD8 T cells in Susac syndrome. As to this clonotype: Its antigen is not known.

Findings and limits, study-wide: The study recognized that its TCR sequencing and HLA analysis covered a relatively small number of individuals.

From germline, CDR1 is MDHEN and CDR2 SYDVKM. Losses at the gene ends were 2 bases for V and 2 bases for J; bases not matched to a gene: 5. This CDR3 is 15 amino acids long. Reverse transcription of about 0.45 to 1 ug RNA was performed with random hexamers. TCR beta CDR3 was amplified by immunoSEQ covering 54 Vbeta and 13 Jbeta. MiXCR was run by TCRdb on the immunoSEQ multiplex PCR reads, yielding one entry per CDR3 protein. In the table there are approximately 80,000 distinct CDR3 sequences, roughly nine tenths of which are singletons. From blood CD8+ and CD4+ T cells, the TCR beta chain was sequenced.

Sequencing was done on a sample of CD8+ T cells from PBMCs. The clonotype originates from a human donor with multiple sclerosis. The chain couples TRBV28 to TRBJ2-5; 7 bases align to TRBD1. CDR3 sequence: CASSLNTGEQETQYF. The CDR3 region has the DNA TGTGCCAGCAGTTTAAATACAGGGGAGCAAGAGACCCAGTACTTC.